The next 10 T cell receptor beta chains were all read from a single sample in a study of molecular identifiers for immune sequencing clone quantification. TCRdb called the PCR reads again in MiXCR, with one record for every CDR3 protein. The table records roughly 320,000 distinct CDR3 sequences, about 21% of them present only once. What was sequenced was naive CD8+ T cells from blood, with Jurkat cell RNA spiked in. This sample's subset: FACS-sorted CD8+CD4-CCR7+CD45RA+ naive T cells. The receptors derive from a human donor in good health. Some libraries in this study had Jurkat cell RNA spiked in.

This clonotype was observed many times. The chain recombines TRBV6-1 with TRBJ2-7; no definite D call. There are 11 residues in the CDR3. V lost 2 bases to trimming and J lost 4 bases, with 3 bases between them. CDR1 is MNHNS and CDR2 is SASEGT in the germline V gene. CDR3: CASSENYEQYF. CDR3 nucleotide sequence: TGTGCCAGCAGTGAAAATTACGAGCAGTACTTC.

Notes on this clonotype: A read error may produce the germline difference seen at one junction end. The V call is TRBV12-3 or TRBV12-4, the J call TRBJ1-1; D is perhaps TRBD1 (5 bases). This CDR3 contains 13 residues. Here the CDR3 reads CVSSLAWGTEAFF. Written as DNA, the CDR3 is TGTGTCAGCAGTTTAGCGTGGGGGACTGAAGCTTTCTTT.

A note on this clonotype: At one of its ends the junction is not consistent with the germline gene, which may arise from a read error. The rearrangement uses TRBV4-1 and TRBJ1-4, with a tentative D call TRBD1 (5 bases). The CDR3 runs to 16 residues. Germline lookup yields CDR1 MGHRA and CDR2 YSYEKL. The CDR3 nucleotides are TGTGCCAGCAGCCAAGATCGGAGGGGTGTCAGTGAAAAACTGTTTTTT. Residues: CASSQDRRGVSEKLFF.

The chain combines TRBV7-9 with TRBJ2-7, with 7 nucleotides matching TRBD1. V was pared by 4 bases and J by 6 bases, with 3 bases of the junction left unmatched. CDR3 length: 12 amino acids. CDR1 and CDR2 from the germline V gene are SEHNR and FQNEAQ (reference sequence). Written as DNA, the CDR3 is TGTGCCAGCAGCTCCAACAGGGGCGAGCAGTACTTC. This codes for CASSSNRGEQYF.

The genes are TRBV14 and TRBJ2-5, with D tentatively TRBD1 (6 bases). Trimming left V 1 base short and J 1 base short, with 13 bases between. The CDR3 spans 16 residues. The V gene's germline CDR1 is SGHDN and CDR2 FVKESK. The DNA of the CDR3 is TGTGCCAGCAGCCAAGTGGACAGAGAGCCCCAAGAGACCCAGTACTTC. This encodes CASSQVDREPQETQYF.

As concerns this clonotype: A much more abundant neighbour one base away suggests this may be a read error. The chain uses TRBV7-9 and TRBJ2-7; D ambiguous. The CDR3 contains 13 residues. The germline V gene encodes CDR1 SEHNR and CDR2 FQNEAQ (reference sequence). The CDR3 DNA reads as TGTGTCAGCAGCTCTGTGAGGAGATACGAGCAGTACTTC. Encoded protein: CVSSSVRRYEQYF.

In the case of this clonotype: A single base separates this from a much larger clone, so it may be a read error. The chain uses TRBV4-3 and TRBJ1-6; no definite D call. The CDR3 runs to 13 residues. CDR1 and CDR2 from the germline V gene are LGHNA and YSLEER. The CDR3 reads CANSQRLNSPLHF. The CDR3 region has the DNA TGCGCCAACAGCCAACGACTAAATTCACCCCTCCACTTT.

This clonotype was seen ten or more times. The rearrangement uses TRBV6-5 and TRBJ1-1, with D unclear. The germline CDR1 and CDR2 sequences are MNHEY and SVGAGI. Trimming took 6 bases from V and 2 from J, leaving 10 bases between them. The CDR3 spans 13 residues. The chain's CDR3 is CASRINGNTEAFF. As DNA, the CDR3 is TGTGCCAGCAGGATCAACGGAAACACTGAAGCTTTCTTT.

In this sample, this clonotype turned up many times. The genes are TRBV5-4 and TRBJ2-5; TRBD2 might be the D (5 bases). V lost 4 bases to trimming and J lost 3 bases, with 16 bases between them. This CDR3 comprises 15 residues. Germline values: CDR1 SGHNT, CDR2 YYREEE (reference sequence). The DNA of the CDR3 is TGTGCCAGCAGCCCCGAACGGACGGGAAAAGAGACCCAGTACTTC. Its protein product is CASSPERTGKETQYF.

Of note for this clonotype: The junction departs from germline at one end; a sequencing error may be responsible. This chain uses TRBV11-2 with TRBJ2-3; the D is unclear. This CDR3 is built from 17 residues. The V gene's germline CDR1 is SGHAT and CDR2 FQNNGV. This chain's CDR3 is CASSLVSDPFNTDTQCF. As DNA, the CDR3 is TGTGCCAGCAGCTTAGTTTCCGACCCCTTTAACACAGATACGCAGTGTTTT.